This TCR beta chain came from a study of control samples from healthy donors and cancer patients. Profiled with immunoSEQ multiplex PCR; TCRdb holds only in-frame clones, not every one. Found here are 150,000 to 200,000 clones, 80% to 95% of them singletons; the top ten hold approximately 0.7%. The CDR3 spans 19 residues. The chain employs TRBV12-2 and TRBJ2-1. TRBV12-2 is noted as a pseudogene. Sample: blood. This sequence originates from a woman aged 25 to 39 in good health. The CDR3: CASRFSALRWLPTGDEQFF. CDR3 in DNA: TGTGCAAGTCGCTTTTCGGCCCTTCGATGGCTTCCTACTGGCGATGAGCAGTTCTTC.